A selection of T cell receptor beta chains follows, all from one sample in a study of T and B cells in COVID-19 patients. TCRdb redid the calling of the multiplex PCR reads with MiXCR, one entry per CDR3 protein. Found here are roughly 9,000 distinct CDR3 sequences, 28% of them singletons; the top ten hold roughly 27%. Sequenced material: blood. Receptor source: a human donor who had recovered from COVID-19. Each CDR3 is given with its conserved first and last residue. The D gene is left open where the match is weak. Clone size is not always given. Where it is, it says once, few, many or a class for expanded clones.

V,D,length,size,J,DNA,CDR3
TRBV5-1,.,13,few,TRBJ2-3,TGCGCCAGCAGTTCGCCGGACGCAGATACGCAGTATTTT,CASSSPDADTQYF
TRBV12-3/TRBV12-4,.,14,.,TRBJ1-2,TGTGCCAGCACCCCGGCCGCGGCGATTTATGGCTACACCTTC,CASTPAAAIYGYTF
TRBV7-4,.,13,once,TRBJ2-3,TGTGCCAGCAGCTTTGCCCGCACAGATACGCAGTATTTT,CASSFARTDTQYF
TRBV5-6,TRBD1,14,medium-sized,TRBJ2-6,TGTGCCAGCAGCTGGGACAGGGGGACCAACGTCCTGACTTTC,CASSWDRGTNVLTF
TRBV20-1,.,17,.,TRBJ1-5,TGCAGTGCTAGGGAGGGATCCAGGGCGGGAGCCAGTGTAGCCCAGCATTTT,CSAREGSRAGASVAQHF
TRBV5-1,TRBD2,16,.,TRBJ2-3,TGCGCCAGCAGCCTACCCCTAGCGGGAGGCACAGATACGCAGTATTTT,CASSLPLAGGTDTQYF
TRBV12-3/TRBV12-4,.,14,medium-sized,TRBJ2-2,TGTGCCAGCTCAACGGGCGGAAACACCGGGGAGCTGTTTTTT,CASSTGGNTGELFF
TRBV5-3,TRBD1,20,few,TRBJ1-5,TGTGCCAGAAGCGGACCCCCGGGACAGGCGTGTGGTCGGAGCAATCAGCCCCAGCATTTT,CARSGPPGQACGRSNQPQHF
TRBV5-1,.,15,.,TRBJ1-1,TGCGCCAGCAGCTTGGAAGGGGGGAAGAACACTGAAGCTTTCTTT,CASSLEGGKNTEAFF
TRBV5-1,.,13,.,TRBJ1-2,TGCGCCAGCAGCTTCCAGGGCGGCGATGGCTACACCTTC,CASSFQGGDGYTF
TRBV4-3,.,13,few,TRBJ2-7,TGCGCCAGCAGCCAAGACTATGGGTACGAGCAGTACTTC,CASSQDYGYEQYF
TRBV24-1,.,12,.,TRBJ1-5,TGTGCCACCAGTGACGGGGGACAGCCCCAGCATTTT,CATSDGGQPQHF
TRBV27,TRBD1,15,medium-sized,TRBJ2-1,TGTGCCAGCAGTTCCACAGGGGACTCCTACAATGAGCAGTTCTTC,CASSSTGDSYNEQFF
TRBV7-6,TRBD2,16,.,TRBJ2-3,TGTGCCAGCAGCTTATCGGGGGGGGGCTCGGTAGATACGCAGTATTTT,CASSLSGGGSVDTQYF
TRBV19,TRBD1,15,few,TRBJ1-2,TGTGCCAGTAGTATTGGGACAGCCGCCCAATATGGCTACACCTTC,CASSIGTAAQYGYTF
TRBV6-1,TRBD1,16,.,TRBJ1-2,TGTGCCAGCAGTGAGGAAAGACAGGGGAGGAACTATGGCTACACCTTC,CASSEERQGRNYGYTF
TRBV19,.,17,medium-sized,TRBJ1-4,TGTGCCAGTAGTAATGGACCGGGACTTGCAACTAATGAAAAACTGTTTTTT,CASSNGPGLATNEKLFF
TRBV20-1,.,14,few,TRBJ2-7,TGCAGTGCTCAAAAACCGACAGTGCCCTACGAGCAGTACTTC,CSAQKPTVPYEQYF
TRBV20-1,TRBD2,18,.,TRBJ2-3,TGCAGTGCCCTGGGACTAGCGGGAGGACCCTCTAGCACAGATACGCAGTATTTT,CSALGLAGGPSSTDTQYF
TRBV6-5,.,15,few,TRBJ2-7,TGTGCCAGCAGTTACTTAGGACACCTCGGGGACGAGCAGTACTTC,CASSYLGHLGDEQYF
TRBV27,TRBD2,15,medium-sized,TRBJ2-3,TGTGCCAGCAGTTCCGGACTAGCGGGTGAAGATACGCAGTATTTT,CASSSGLAGEDTQYF
TRBV15,TRBD1,16,.,TRBJ2-5,TGTGCCACCAGCAGAGGAGGGGGACAGTCACAAGATACCCAGTACTTC,CATSRGGGQSQDTQYF
TRBV7-6,TRBD1,15,.,TRBJ2-3,TGTGCCAGCAGTTCCCACAGGGGGCGGGGAGATACGCAGTATTTT,CASSSHRGRGDTQYF
TRBV6-5,.,12,many,TRBJ1-6,TGTGCCAGCAGCCCCGGCACAGGGCCCCTCCACTTT,CASSPGTGPLHF
TRBV7-2,.,15,.,TRBJ2-5,TGTGCCAGCAGCCTAAGGAGGGGGGTTCAAGAGACCCAGTACTTC,CASSLRRGVQETQYF
TRBV15,.,12,medium-sized,TRBJ2-5,TGTGCCACCAGCAGAGATAAAGAGACCCAGTACTTC,CATSRDKETQYF
TRBV30,.,13,medium-sized,TRBJ2-1,TGTGCCTGGAGTGTACATATCGTCAATGAGCAGTTCTTC,CAWSVHIVNEQFF
TRBV5-1,TRBD1,13,few,TRBJ2-3,TGCGCCAGCAGTTCTGCACCGGGACAGGTGCAGTATTTT,CASSSAPGQVQYF
TRBV27,TRBD2,14,few,TRBJ2-7,TGTGCCAGCAGTTTTAGCGGGCACTCCTACGAGCAGTACTTC,CASSFSGHSYEQYF
TRBV27,.,15,.,TRBJ1-5,TGTGCCAGCGCCCCGGCCTCAGGGAACAATCAGCCCCAGCATTTT,CASAPASGNNQPQHF
TRBV6-2/TRBV6-3,.,13,few,TRBJ2-1,TGTGCCAGCAGGGGGTCCCCCTACAATGAGCAGTTCTTC,CASRGSPYNEQFF
TRBV6-5,TRBD1,15,.,TRBJ1-2,TGTGCCAGCAGTCCACTCCGACAGGGAGGCTATGGCTACACCTTC,CASSPLRQGGYGYTF
TRBV30,.,10,medium-sized,TRBJ1-2,TGTGCCTGGAGGAAAGGTGGCTACACCTTC,CAWRKGGYTF
TRBV27,TRBD2,14,medium-sized,TRBJ2-1,TGTGCCAGCAAAGGGACTAGCGTATACAATGAGCAGTTCTTC,CASKGTSVYNEQFF
TRBV18,.,14,few,TRBJ2-7,TGTGCCAGCTCACCCGGGTTGACGACCTACGAGCAGTACTTC,CASSPGLTTYEQYF
TRBV5-1,TRBD2,15,few,TRBJ2-3,TGCGCCAGCAGCCGTAGCGGGAGCTTTGGAGATACGCAGTATTTT,CASSRSGSFGDTQYF
TRBV6-2/TRBV6-3,TRBD2,16,few,TRBJ2-3,TGTGCCAGCAGGCTGACTAGCGGGCCCCGGGGAGATACGCAGTATTTT,CASRLTSGPRGDTQYF
TRBV5-4,.,14,.,TRBJ2-7,TGTGCCAGCAGCCACCCCCAGGGCCGCGACGAGCAGTACTTC,CASSHPQGRDEQYF
TRBV6-5,.,11,.,TRBJ1-2,TGTGCCAGCGGACAGAACTATGGCTACACCTTC,CASGQNYGYTF
TRBV7-7,.,12,.,TRBJ1-1,TGTGCCAGCAGCTTAACGGGGGCTGAAGCTTTCTTT,CASSLTGAEAFF
TRBV7-6,.,14,once,TRBJ1-2,TGTGCCAGCAGCCTCGGGGGCAGGGGCTATGGCTACACCTTC,CASSLGGRGYGYTF
TRBV12-3/TRBV12-4,.,15,few,TRBJ1-1,TGTGCCAGCAGTTTAGCGCAGACAGCGAGGACTGAAGCTTTCTTT,CASSLAQTARTEAFF
TRBV7-9,.,16,.,TRBJ1-4,TGTGCCAGCAGCTTAGGGTTGGGGGGATCTAATGAAAAACTGTTTTTT,CASSLGLGGSNEKLFF
TRBV13,.,14,medium-sized,TRBJ2-3,TGTGCCAGCAGCCTCCGCGGCAGCACAGATACGCAGTATTTT,CASSLRGSTDTQYF
TRBV7-6,.,14,medium-sized,TRBJ2-2,TGTGCCAGCAGCCCCGGGACGGTCACCGGGGAGCTGTTTTTT,CASSPGTVTGELFF
TRBV30,TRBD1,16,.,TRBJ1-6,TGTGCCTGGGGGACAGGGGCTAGCTCCTATAATTCACCCCTCCACTTT,CAWGTGASSYNSPLHF
TRBV7-9,.,15,few,TRBJ2-3,TGTGCCAGCAGCTTACTTGGACTCAACCTGGATACGCAGTATTTT,CASSLLGLNLDTQYF
TRBV30,TRBD1,14,many,TRBJ1-2,TGTGCCTGGAGTAGGGACAGGAAAGTCTATGGCTACACCTTC,CAWSRDRKVYGYTF
TRBV6-2/TRBV6-3,.,11,medium-sized,TRBJ2-7,TGTGCCAGCAGTTGGTCCTACGAGCAGTACTTC,CASSWSYEQYF
TRBV5-4,.,13,medium-sized,TRBJ1-2,TGTGCCAGCAGCTTGCCCTCTAACTATGGCTACACCTTC,CASSLPSNYGYTF
TRBV5-4,.,13,many,TRBJ2-5,TGTGCCAGCAGCTTGGTTGGGGGTGAGACCCAGTACTTC,CASSLVGGETQYF
TRBV19,.,14,medium-sized,TRBJ2-3,TGTGCCAGTAGCTCAACAGGGAGCACAGATACGCAGTATTTT,CASSSTGSTDTQYF
TRBV29-1,.,12,medium-sized,TRBJ2-1,TGCAGCGTTGTTCTAGGGTTAAATGAGCAGTTCTTC,CSVVLGLNEQFF